The T cell receptor beta chain under discussion was sequenced for a study of cytomegalovirus exposure and HLA in healthy donors. The wider study: Early on, a data release was issued that held tens of millions of unique TCRs from HLA-typed donors.

The PCR had 60 Vbeta and 13 Jbeta primers. Generated by immunoSEQ multiplex PCR, the TCRdb table keeps only in-frame clones and is missing some. This sample carries about 190,000 clones, roughly 74% of them seen once, and the ten largest clones take 11% to 15%. The CDR3 totals 13 residues. The V gene's germline CDR1 is SGHVS and CDR2 FNYEAQ. The V gene lost 1 base and the J gene lost 8 bases, with 9 bases spanning the gap. The clonotype was recovered from a woman in her 30s in good health and CMV-seropositive. This chain uses TRBV7-6 with TRBJ2-1; D might be TRBD2 (5 bases). Sequencing was done on a sample of PBMCs. The CDR3 DNA is TGTGCCAGCAGCTTAGGTCTAGCCGATGAGCAGTTCTTC. Its translation is CASSLGLADEQFF.